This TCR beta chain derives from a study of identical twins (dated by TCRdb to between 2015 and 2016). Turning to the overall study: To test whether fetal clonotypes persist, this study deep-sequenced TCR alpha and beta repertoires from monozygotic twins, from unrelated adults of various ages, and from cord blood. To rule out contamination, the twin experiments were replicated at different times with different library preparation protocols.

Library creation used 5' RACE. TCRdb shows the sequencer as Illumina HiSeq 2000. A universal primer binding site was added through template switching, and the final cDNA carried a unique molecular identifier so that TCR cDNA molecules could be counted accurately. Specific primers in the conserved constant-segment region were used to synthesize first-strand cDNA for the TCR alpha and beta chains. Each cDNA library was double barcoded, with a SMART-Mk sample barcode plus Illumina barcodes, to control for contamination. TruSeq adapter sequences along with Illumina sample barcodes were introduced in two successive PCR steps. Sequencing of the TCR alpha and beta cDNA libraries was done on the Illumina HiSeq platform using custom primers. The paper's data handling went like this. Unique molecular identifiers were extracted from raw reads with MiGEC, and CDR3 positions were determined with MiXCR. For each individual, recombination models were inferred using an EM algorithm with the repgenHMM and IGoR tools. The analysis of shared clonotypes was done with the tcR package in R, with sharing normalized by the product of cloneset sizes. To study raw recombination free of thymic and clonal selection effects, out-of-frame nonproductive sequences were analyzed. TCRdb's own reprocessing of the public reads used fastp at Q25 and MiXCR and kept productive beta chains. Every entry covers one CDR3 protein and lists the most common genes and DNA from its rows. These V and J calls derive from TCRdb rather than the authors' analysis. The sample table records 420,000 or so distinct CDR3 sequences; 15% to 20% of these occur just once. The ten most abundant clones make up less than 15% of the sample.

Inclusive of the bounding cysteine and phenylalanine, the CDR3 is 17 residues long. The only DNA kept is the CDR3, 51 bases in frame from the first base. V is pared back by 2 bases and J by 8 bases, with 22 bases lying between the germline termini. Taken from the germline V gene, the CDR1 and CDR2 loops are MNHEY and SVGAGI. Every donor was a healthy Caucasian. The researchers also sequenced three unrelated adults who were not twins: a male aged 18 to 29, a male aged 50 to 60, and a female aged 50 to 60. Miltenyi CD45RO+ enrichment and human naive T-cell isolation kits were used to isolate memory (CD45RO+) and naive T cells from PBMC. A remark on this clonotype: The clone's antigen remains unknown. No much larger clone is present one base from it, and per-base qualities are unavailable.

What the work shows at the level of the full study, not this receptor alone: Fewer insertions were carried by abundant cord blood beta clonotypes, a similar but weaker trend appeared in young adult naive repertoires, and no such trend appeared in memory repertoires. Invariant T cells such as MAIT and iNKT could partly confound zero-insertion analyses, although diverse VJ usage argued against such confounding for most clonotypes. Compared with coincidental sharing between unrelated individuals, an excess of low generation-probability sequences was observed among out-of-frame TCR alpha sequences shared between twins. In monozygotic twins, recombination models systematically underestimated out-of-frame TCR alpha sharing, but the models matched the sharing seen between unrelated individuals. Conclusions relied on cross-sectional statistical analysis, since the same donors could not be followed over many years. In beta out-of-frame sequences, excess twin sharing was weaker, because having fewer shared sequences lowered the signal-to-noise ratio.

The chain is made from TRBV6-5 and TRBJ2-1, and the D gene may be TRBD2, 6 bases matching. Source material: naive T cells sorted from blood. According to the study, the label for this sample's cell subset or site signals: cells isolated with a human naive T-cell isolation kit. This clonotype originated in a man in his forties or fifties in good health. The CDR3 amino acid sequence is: CASSYASPPTREDEQFF. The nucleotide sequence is TGTGCCAGCAGTTACGCCTCCCCTCCAACCAGGGAGGATGAGCAGTTCTTC.